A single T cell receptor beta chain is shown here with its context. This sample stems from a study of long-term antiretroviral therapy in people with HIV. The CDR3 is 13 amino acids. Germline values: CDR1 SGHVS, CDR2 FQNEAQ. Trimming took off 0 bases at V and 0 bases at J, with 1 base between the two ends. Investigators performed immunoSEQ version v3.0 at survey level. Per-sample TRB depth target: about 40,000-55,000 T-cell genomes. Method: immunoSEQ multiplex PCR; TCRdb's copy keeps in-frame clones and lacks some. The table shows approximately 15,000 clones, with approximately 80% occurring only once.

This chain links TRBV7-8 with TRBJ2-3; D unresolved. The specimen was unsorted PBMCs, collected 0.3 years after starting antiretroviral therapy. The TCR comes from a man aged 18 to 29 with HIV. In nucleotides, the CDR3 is TGTGCCAGCAGCTTAGCTAGCACAGATACGCAGTATTTT. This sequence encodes CASSLASTDTQYF.